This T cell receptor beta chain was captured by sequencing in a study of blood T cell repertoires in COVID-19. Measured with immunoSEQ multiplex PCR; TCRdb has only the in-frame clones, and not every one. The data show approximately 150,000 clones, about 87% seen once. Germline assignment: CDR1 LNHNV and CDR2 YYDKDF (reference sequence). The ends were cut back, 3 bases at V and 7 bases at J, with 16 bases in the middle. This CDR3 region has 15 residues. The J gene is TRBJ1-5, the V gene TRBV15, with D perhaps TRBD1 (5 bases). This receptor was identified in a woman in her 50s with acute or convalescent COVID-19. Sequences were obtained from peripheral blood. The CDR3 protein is CATSRAVRGEQPQHF. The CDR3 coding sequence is TGTGCCACCAGCAGGGCCGTAAGGGGCGAACAGCCCCAGCATTTT.